The text below deals with one T cell receptor (beta chain). Its antigen remains unidentified. A J-beta primer mix and a sample-barcoded 5' primer were used in a second PCR of roughly 7 to 12 cycles. TCRdb redid the calling of the 5' RACE reads with MiXCR, one entry per CDR3 protein. The data hold some 780,000 distinct CDR3 sequences, with 45% to 70% observed a single time. This sample was taken from a study of blood T cells in healthy people across ages. Study context: In model experiments, template switching was able to capture about one barcoded beta molecule for every two T cells that were present.

Study-wide results and caveats: Conclusively comparing naive with antigen-experienced cells was impossible with unsorted PBMCs. There were more naive CD4+ cells and higher diversity in long-lived donors than in aged donors. Estimated diversity across one million T cells was deemed an underestimate.

Germline CDR1 and CDR2: SGHDN and FVKESK. The CDR3 has 13 amino acids. This sequence was found in a man aged 40-55 years in good health. Sequenced sample: blood. The V call is TRBV14, the J call TRBJ2-7; tentative D call: TRBD1 (6 bases). The end of the DNA aligns better with TRBJ2-5, so the J call may be wrong. The CDR3 spells CASSQQGLETQYF. The DNA for the CDR3 is TGTGCCAGCAGCCAACAGGGGTTGGAGACCCAGTACTTC.